This T cell receptor (beta chain) is drawn from a study of blood T cell repertoires in COVID-19. Whole-study context: Specimens from acute and convalescent COVID-19 originated in the United States, Italy and Spain. T cells, B-cell-depleted T cells, or PBMCs provided the cDNA or gDNA that served as material.

Authors' analysis steps: Cell counts per sample came from amplifying reference gene primers. This table comes from immunoSEQ multiplex PCR, and its TCRdb copy is limited to in-frame clones, with some not included. That table furnishes V, J and clone size, whereas the DNA furnished D and trimming. Of 13,000 to 15,000 clones listed, over 80% are singletons. CDR1 and CDR2 (germline): MGHRA, YSYEKL. Trimming cost V 0 bases and J 6 bases, with 9 bases left between them. This CDR3 spans 14 amino acids. The sequence derives from a man aged 45-65 years with active COVID-19. Material for sequencing was peripheral blood. The chain joins TRBV4-1 to TRBJ2-1, with D perhaps TRBD1 (6 bases). DNA of the CDR3: TGCGCCAGCAGCCAAGATTGGGGGCTCAATGAGCAGTTCTTC. Translation gives CASSQDWGLNEQFF.